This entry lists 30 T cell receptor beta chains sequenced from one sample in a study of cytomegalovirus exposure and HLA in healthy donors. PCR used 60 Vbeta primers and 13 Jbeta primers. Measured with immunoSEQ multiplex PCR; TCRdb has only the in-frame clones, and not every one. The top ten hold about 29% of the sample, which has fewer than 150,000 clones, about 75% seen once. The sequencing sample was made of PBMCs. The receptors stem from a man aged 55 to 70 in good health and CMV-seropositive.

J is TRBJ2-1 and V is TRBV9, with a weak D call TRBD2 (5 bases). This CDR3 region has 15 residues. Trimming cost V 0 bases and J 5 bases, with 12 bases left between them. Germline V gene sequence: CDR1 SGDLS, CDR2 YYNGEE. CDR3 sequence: CASSVGGNIHNEQFF. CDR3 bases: TGTGCCAGCAGCGTAGGAGGGAATATTCACAATGAGCAGTTCTTC.

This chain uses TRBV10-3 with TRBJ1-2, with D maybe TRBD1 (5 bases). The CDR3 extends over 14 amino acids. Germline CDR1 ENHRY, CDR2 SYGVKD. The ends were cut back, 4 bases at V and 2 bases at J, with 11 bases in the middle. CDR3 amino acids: CAISAQTVNYGYTF. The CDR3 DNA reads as TGTGCCATCAGTGCGCAGACAGTCAACTATGGCTACACCTTC.

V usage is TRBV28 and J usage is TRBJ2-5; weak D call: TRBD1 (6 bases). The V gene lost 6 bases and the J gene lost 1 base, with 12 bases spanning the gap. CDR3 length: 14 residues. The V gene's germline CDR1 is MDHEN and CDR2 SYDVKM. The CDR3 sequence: CASRDSVIQETQYF. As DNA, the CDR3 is TGTGCCAGCAGGGACAGCGTAATCCAAGAGACCCAGTACTTC. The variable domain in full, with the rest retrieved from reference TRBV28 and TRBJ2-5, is DVKVTQSSRYLVKRTGEKVFLECVQDMDHENMFWYRQDPGLGLRLIYFSYDVKMKEKGDIPEGYSVSREKKERFSLILESASTNQTSMYLCASRDSVIQETQYFGPGTRLLVL.

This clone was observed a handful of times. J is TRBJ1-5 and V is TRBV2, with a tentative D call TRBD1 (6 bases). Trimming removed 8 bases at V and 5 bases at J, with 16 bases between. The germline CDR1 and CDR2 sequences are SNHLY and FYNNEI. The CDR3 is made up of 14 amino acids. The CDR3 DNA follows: TGTGCCAGCGGGCTTGGCGGGGGCGATCAGCCCCAGCATTTT. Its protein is CASGLGGGDQPQHF.

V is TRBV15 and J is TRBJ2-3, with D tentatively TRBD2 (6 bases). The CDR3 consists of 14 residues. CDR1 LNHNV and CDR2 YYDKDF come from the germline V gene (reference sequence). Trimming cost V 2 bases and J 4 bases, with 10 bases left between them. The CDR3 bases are TGTGCCACCAGCAGAACCCGCGGGGCAGATACGCAGTATTTT. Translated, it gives CATSRTRGADTQYF.

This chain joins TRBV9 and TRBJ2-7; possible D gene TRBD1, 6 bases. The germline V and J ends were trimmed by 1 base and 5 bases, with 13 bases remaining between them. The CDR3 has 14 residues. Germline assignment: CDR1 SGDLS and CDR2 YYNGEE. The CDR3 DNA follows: TGTGCCAGCAGCGTATTCCAGGGGTTCGACGAGCAGTACTTC. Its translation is CASSVFQGFDEQYF.

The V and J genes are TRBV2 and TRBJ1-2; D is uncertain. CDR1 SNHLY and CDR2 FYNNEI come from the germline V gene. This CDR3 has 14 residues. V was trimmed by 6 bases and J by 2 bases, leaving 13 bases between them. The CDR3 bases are TGTGCCAGCAGATATGAGACGGAGAACTATGGCTACACCTTC. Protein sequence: CASRYETENYGYTF. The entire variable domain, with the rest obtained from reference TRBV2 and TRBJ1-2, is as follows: EPEVTQTPSHQVTQMGQEVILRCVPISNHLYFYWYRQILGQKVEFLVSFYNNEISEKSEIFDDQFSVERPDGSNFTLKIRSTKLEDSAMYFCASRYETENYGYTFGSGTRLTVV.

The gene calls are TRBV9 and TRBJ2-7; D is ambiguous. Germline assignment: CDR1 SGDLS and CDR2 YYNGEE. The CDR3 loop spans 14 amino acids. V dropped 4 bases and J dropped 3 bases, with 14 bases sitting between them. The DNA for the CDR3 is TGTGCCAGCAGCCCAACAGCCGCTCTCTACGAGCAGTACTTC. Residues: CASSPTAALYEQYF.

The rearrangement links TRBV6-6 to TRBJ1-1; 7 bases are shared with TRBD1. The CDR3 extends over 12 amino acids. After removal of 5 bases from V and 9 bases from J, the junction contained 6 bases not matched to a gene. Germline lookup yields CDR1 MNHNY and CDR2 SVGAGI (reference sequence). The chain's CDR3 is CASSDRALQAFF. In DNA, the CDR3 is TGTGCCAGCAGTGACAGGGCCCTTCAAGCTTTCTTT.

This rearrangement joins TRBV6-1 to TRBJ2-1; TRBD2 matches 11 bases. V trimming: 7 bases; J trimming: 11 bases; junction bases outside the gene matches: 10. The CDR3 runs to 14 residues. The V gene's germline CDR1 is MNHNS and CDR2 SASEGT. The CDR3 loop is CASIPLLAGGQQFF. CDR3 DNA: TGTGCCAGCATCCCCCTCCTAGCGGGGGGACAGCAGTTCTTC.

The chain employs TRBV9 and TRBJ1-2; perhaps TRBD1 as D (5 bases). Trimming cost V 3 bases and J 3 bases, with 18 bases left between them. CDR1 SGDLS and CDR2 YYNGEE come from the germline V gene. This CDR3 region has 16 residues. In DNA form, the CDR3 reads TGTGCCAGCAGCGAAGGAACCCAGGGCCTCTACTATGGCTACACCTTC. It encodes CASSEGTQGLYYGYTF.

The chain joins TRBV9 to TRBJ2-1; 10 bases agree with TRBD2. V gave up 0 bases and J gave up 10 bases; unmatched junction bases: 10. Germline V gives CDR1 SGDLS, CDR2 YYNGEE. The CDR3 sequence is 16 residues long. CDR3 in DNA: TGTGCCAGCAGCGTAGCAGATCTAGCGGGAGTGGGGGAGCAGTTCTTC. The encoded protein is CASSVADLAGVGEQFF.

The CDR3 DNA reads as TGTGCCAGCAGCTTCGGACGGGAGAACACTGAAGCTTTCTTT. Translating it yields CASSFGRENTEAFF. The chain uses TRBV11-2 and TRBJ1-1, with D uncertain. Germline CDR1 reads SGHAT; CDR2 reads FQNNGV. Trimming removed 3 bases at V and 1 base at J, with 9 bases between. This CDR3 has 14 amino acids.

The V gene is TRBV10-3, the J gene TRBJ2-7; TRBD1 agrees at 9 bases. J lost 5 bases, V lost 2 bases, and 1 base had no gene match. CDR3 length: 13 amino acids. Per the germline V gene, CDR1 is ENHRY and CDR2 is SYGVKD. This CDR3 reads CAISETGGDEQYF. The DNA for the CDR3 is TGTGCCATCAGTGAGACAGGGGGCGACGAGCAGTACTTC.

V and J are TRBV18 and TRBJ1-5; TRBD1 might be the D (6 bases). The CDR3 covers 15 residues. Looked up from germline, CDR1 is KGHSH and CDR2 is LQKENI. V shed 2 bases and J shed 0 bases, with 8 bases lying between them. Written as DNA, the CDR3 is TGTGCCAGCTCACCAGGGGGCTATAGCAATCAGCCCCAGCATTTT. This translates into CASSPGGYSNQPQHF.

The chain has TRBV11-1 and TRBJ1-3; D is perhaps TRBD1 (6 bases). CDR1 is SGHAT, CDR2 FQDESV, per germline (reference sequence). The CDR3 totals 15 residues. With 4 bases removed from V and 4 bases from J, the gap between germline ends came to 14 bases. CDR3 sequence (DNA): TGTGCCAGCAGCTCGCGCGGACAGTCCGGAAACACCATATATTTT. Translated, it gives CASSSRGQSGNTIYF.

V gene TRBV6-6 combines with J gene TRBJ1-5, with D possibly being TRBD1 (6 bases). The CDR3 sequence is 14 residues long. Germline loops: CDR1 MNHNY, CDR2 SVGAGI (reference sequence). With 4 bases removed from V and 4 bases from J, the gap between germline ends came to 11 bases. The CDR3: CASSWGLRNQPQHF. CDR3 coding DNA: TGTGCCAGCAGTTGGGGGCTGAGGAATCAGCCCCAGCATTTT.

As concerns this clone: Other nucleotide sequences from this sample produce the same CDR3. The CDR3 loop reads CASSLTVPDTQYF. CDR3 coding DNA: TGTGCCAGCAGCTTAACAGTTCCAGATACGCAGTATTTT. V is TRBV7-9 and J is TRBJ2-3; D uncertain. Trimming removed 2 bases at V and 4 bases at J, with 7 bases between. The germline V gene has CDR1 SEHNR and CDR2 FQNEAQ (reference sequence). The CDR3 length is 13 residues. The entire variable domain, with the rest obtained from reference TRBV7-9 and TRBJ2-3, is as follows: DTGVSQNPRHKITKRGQNVTFRCDPISEHNRLYWYRQTLGQGPEFLTYFQNEAQLEKSRLLSDRFSAERPKGSFSTLEIQRTEQGDSAMYLCASSLTVPDTQYFGPGTRLTVL.

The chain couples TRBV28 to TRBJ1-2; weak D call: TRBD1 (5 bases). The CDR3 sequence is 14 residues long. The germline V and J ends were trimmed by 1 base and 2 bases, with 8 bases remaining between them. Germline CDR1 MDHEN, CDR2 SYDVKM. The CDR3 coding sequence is TGTGCCAGCAGTTTATCCGGGGGAAACTATGGCTACACCTTC. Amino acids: CASSLSGGNYGYTF.

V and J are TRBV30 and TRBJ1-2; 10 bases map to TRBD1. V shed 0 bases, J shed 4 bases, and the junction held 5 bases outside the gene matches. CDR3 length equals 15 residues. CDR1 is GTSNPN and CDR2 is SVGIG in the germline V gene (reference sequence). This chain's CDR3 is CAWSVRQGAFYGYTF. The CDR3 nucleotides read TGTGCCTGGAGTGTACGACAGGGGGCATTCTATGGCTACACCTTC. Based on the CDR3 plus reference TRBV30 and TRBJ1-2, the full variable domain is SQTIHQWPATLVQPVGSPLSLECTVEGTSNPNLYWYRQAAGRGLQLLFYSVGIGQISSEVPQNLSASRPQDRQFILSSKKLLLSDSGFYLCAWSVRQGAFYGYTFGSGTRLTVV.

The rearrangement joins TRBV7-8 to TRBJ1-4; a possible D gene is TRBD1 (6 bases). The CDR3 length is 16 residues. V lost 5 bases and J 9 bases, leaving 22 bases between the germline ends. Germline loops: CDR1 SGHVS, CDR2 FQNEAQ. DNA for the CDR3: TGTGCCAGCAGCCCCAAAGTGGACAGCCTACCGCAAAAACTGTTTTTT. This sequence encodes CASSPKVDSLPQKLFF.

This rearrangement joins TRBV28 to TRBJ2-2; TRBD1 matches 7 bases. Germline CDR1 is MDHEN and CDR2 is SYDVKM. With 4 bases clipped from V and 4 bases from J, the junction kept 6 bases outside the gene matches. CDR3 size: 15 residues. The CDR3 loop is CASSSRQGRTGELFF. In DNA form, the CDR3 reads TGTGCCAGCAGTTCCAGACAGGGCCGCACCGGGGAGCTGTTTTTT. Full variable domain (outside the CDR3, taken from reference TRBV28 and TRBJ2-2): DVKVTQSSRYLVKRTGEKVFLECVQDMDHENMFWYRQDPGLGLRLIYFSYDVKMKEKGDIPEGYSVSREKKERFSLILESASTNQTSMYLCASSSRQGRTGELFFGEGSRLTVL.

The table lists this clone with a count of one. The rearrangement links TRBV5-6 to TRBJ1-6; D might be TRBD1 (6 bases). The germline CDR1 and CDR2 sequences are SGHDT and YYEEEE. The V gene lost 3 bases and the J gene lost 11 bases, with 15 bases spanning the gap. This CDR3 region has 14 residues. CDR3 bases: TGTGCCAGCAGCTCCCAGGGGATAAGTCCACCCCTCCACTTT. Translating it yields CASSSQGISPPLHF. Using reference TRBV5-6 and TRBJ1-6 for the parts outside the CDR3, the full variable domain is DAGVTQSPTHLIKTRGQQVTLRCSPKSGHDTVSWYQQALGQGPQFIFQYYEEEERQRGNFPDRFSGHQFPNYSSELNVNALLLGDSALYLCASSSQGISPPLHFGNGTRLTVT.

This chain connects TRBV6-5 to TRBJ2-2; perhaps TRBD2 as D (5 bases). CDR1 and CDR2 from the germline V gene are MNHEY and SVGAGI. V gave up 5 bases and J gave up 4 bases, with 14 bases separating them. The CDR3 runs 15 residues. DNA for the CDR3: TGTGCCAGCAGTCTCGGGCTAGCCGGCACCGGGGAGCTGTTTTTT. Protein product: CASSLGLAGTGELFF.

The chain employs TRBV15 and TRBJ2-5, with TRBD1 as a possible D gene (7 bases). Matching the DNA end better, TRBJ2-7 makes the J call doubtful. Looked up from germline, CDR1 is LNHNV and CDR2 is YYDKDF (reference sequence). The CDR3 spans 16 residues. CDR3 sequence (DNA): TGTGCCACCAGCAGAGATCTTGGAGGGGGCTTCTACGAGCAGTACTTC. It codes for CATSRDLGGGFYEQYF.

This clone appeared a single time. The CDR3, as DNA: TGCGCCAGCAGCTTCGGGACTAGCGGGGAAGAGACCCAGTACTTC. It specifies CASSFGTSGEETQYF. This chain joins TRBV5-1 and TRBJ2-5, with 13 bases identical to TRBD2. Per the germline V gene, CDR1 is SGHRS and CDR2 is YFSETQ. The V segment lost 2 bases and the J segment 3 bases; nucleotides outside the gene matches: 1. CDR3 length: 15 residues.

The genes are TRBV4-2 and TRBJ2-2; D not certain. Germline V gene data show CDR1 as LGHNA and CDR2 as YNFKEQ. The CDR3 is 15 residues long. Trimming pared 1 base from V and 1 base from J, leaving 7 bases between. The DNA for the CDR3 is TGTGCCAGCAGCCAAGCAGACAAGAACACCGGGGAGCTGTTTTTT. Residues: CASSQADKNTGELFF.

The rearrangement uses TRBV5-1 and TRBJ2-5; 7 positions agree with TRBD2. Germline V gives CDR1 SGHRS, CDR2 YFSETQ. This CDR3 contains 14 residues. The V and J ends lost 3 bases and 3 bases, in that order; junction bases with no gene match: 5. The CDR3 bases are TGCGCCAGCAGCTGGACTAGAGGGGAAGAGACCCAGTACTTC. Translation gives CASSWTRGEETQYF.

The CDR3 sequence is CASSRTGRVSYEQYF. Written as DNA, the CDR3 is TGTGCCAGCAGCCGAACCGGGCGGGTCTCCTACGAGCAGTACTTC. The chain couples TRBV5-4 to TRBJ2-7; possible D gene TRBD2, 5 bases. V was trimmed by 4 bases and J by 0 bases, leaving 14 bases between them. Germline loops: CDR1 SGHNT, CDR2 YYREEE (reference sequence). The CDR3 is 15 residues long.

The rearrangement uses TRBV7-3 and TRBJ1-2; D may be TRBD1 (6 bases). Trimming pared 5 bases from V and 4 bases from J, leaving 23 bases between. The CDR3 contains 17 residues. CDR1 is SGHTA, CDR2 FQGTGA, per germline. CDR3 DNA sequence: TGTGCCAGCAGCCCCCAACCCCCCCCACAGGGTGGCTATGGCTACACCTTC. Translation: CASSPQPPPQGGYGYTF.